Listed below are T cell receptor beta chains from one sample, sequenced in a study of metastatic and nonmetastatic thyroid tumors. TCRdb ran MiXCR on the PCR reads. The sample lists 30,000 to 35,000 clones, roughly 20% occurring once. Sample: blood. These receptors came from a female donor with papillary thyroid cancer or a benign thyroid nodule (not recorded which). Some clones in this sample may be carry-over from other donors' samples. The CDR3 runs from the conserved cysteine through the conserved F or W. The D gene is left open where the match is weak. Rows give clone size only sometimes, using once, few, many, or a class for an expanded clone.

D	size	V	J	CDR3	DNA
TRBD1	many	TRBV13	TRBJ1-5	CASSDQGQQLSDSNQPQHF	TGTGCCAGCAGCGACCAGGGACAGCAACTCTCTGATAGCAATCAGCCCCAGCATTTT
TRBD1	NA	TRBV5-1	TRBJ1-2	CASSLEEGAPGYTF	TGCGCCAGCAGCTTGGAGGAGGGGGCCCCTGGCTACACCTTC
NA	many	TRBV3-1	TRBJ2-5	CASSQEVGGEETQYF	TGTGCCAGCAGCCAAGAAGTCGGGGGCGAAGAGACCCAGTACTTC
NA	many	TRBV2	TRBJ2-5	CASIQQETQYF	TGTGCCAGCATTCAGCAAGAGACCCAGTACTTC
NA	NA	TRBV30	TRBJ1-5	CAWSARRGNQPQHF	TGTGCCTGGAGTGCGCGTAGGGGGAATCAGCCCCAGCATTTT
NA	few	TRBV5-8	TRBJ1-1	CASSPLTMNTEAFF	TGTGCCAGCAGCCCCCTCACCATGAACACTGAAGCTTTCTTT
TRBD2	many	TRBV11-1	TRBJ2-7	CASSPGTSGGKRYEQYF	TGTGCCAGCAGCCCCGGGACTAGCGGGGGGAAACGGTACGAGCAGTACTTC
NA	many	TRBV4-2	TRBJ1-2	CASSTQNDRPNYGYTF	TGTGCCAGCAGCACTCAGAACGACCGCCCGAACTATGGCTACACCTTC
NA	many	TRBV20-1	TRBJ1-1	CSASITGKAEAFF	TGCAGTGCTAGTATTACCGGGAAAGCTGAAGCTTTCTTT
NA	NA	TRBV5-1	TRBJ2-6	CASSLDAQGSGANVLTF	TGCGCCAGCAGCTTGGACGCCCAGGGCTCTGGGGCCAACGTCCTGACTTTC
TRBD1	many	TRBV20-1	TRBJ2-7	CSARFYPGQGSYEQYF	TGCAGTGCTAGATTTTACCCGGGACAGGGATCCTACGAGCAGTACTTC
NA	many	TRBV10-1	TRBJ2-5	CASSESLGTQETQYF	TGCGCCAGCAGTGAGTCGTTGGGTACCCAAGAGACCCAGTACTTC
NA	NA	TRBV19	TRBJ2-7	CASSIQGWDKYEQYF	TGTGCCAGTAGCATTCAGGGTTGGGATAAATACGAGCAGTACTTC
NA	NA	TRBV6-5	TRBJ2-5	CASSYGTAQETQYF	TGTGCCAGCAGTTATGGGACTGCACAAGAGACCCAGTACTTC
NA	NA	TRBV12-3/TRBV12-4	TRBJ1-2	CASSLWGGPNYGYTF	TGTGCCAGCAGTTTGTGGGGGGGACCTAACTATGGCTACACCTTC
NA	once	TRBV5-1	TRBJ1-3	CASSLDQGRSGNTIYF	TGCGCCAGCAGCTTGGATCAGGGCCGCTCTGGAAACACCATATATTTT
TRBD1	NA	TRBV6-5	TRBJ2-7	CASSYSRDSSYEQYF	TGTGCCAGCAGTTACTCGAGGGACAGTTCCTACGAGCAGTACTTC
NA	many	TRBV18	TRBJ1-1	CASSPAVNTEAFF	TGTGCCAGCTCACCAGCGGTGAACACTGAAGCTTTCTTT
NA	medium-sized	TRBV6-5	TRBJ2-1	CASSYFGGSSYNEQFF	TGTGCCAGCAGTTACTTCGGTGGGAGTTCCTACAATGAGCAGTTCTTC
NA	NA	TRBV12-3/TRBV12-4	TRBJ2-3	CASSLAVTDTQYF	TGTGCCAGCAGTTTAGCCGTCACAGATACGCAGTATTTT
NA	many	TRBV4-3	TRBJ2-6	CASSQEGGASGANVLTF	TGCGCCAGCAGCCAAGAAGGAGGGGCCTCTGGGGCCAACGTCCTGACTTTC
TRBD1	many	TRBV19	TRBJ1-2	CASSDPGQGEHYGYTF	TGTGCCAGTAGTGATCCGGGACAGGGGGAACACTATGGCTACACCTTC
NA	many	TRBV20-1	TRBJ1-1	CSSMPRGGARTEAFF	TGCAGTTCGATGCCTAGGGGGGGGGCGCGTACTGAAGCTTTCTTT
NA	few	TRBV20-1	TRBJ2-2	CSARGGVESGELFF	TGCAGTGCTAGAGGGGGGGTGGAGTCCGGGGAGCTGTTTTTT
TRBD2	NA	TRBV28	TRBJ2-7	CATTSGRASYEQYF	TGTGCCACCACTAGCGGGAGGGCCTCCTACGAGCAGTACTTC
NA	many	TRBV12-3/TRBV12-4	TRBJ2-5	CASSRRGSQETQYF	TGTGCCAGCAGCCGGCGGGGCAGTCAAGAGACCCAGTACTTC
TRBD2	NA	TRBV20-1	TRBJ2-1	CSARLASGRGYNEQFF	TGCAGTGCTAGATTAGCTAGCGGGAGGGGTTACAATGAGCAGTTCTTC
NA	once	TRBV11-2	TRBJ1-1	CASRPGNTEAFF	TGTGCCAGCAGGCCCGGGAACACTGAAGCTTTCTTT
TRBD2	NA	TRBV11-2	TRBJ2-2	CASSFRAGVSGELFF	TGTGCCAGCAGCTTCCGAGCGGGAGTGTCCGGGGAGCTGTTTTTT
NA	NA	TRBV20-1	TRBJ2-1	CSARGSGSYNEQFF	TGCAGTGCTAGGGGGAGTGGGTCCTACAATGAGCAGTTCTTC
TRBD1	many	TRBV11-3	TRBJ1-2	CASSPHRQGVNYGYTF	TGTGCCAGCAGCCCCCATCGACAGGGCGTCAACTATGGCTACACCTTC
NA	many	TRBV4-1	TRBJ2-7	CASSQTDTTYEQYF	TGCGCCAGCAGCCAAACGGACACTACCTACGAGCAGTACTTC
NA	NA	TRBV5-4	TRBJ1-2	CASSFYRGTEDNYGYTF	TGTGCCAGCAGCTTTTATCGCGGAACGGAAGATAACTATGGCTACACCTTC
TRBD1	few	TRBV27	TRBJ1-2	CASSPIRGPLSGYTF	TGTGCCAGCAGTCCGATCAGGGGGCCGTTAAGTGGCTACACCTTC
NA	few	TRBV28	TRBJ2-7	CASSLERSYEQYF	TGTGCCAGCAGTTTGGAGAGATCCTACGAGCAGTACTTC
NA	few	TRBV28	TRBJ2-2	CASGKENTGELFF	TGTGCCAGCGGGAAGGAAAACACCGGGGAGCTGTTTTTT
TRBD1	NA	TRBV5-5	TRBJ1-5	CASSLGAGGHQPQHF	TGTGCCAGCAGCTTGGGGGCAGGGGGACATCAGCCCCAGCATTTT
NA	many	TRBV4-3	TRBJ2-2	CASSQDRADYTGELFF	TGCGCCAGCAGCCAAGATCGGGCGGATTACACCGGGGAGCTGTTTTTT
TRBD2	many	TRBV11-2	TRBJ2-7	CASSPSSGGAYEQYF	TGTGCCAGCAGCCCCTCAAGCGGGGGGGCTTACGAGCAGTACTTC
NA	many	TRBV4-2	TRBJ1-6	CASSQEWGYNSPLHF	TGTGCCAGCAGCCAAGAGTGGGGCTATAATTCACCCCTCCACTTT
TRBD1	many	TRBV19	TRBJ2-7	CASAGQGPTYEQYF	TGTGCCAGCGCCGGACAGGGGCCGACCTACGAGCAGTACTTC
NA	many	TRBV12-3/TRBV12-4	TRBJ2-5	CASNWREAETQHF	TGTGCCAGCAACTGGAGGGAGGCAGAGACCCAGCACTTC
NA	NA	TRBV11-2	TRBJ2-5	CASSLRQETQYF	TGTGCCAGCAGCTTACGGCAAGAGACCCAGTACTTC
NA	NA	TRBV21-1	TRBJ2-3	CASRSGTSGDIHTDTQYF	TGTGCCAGCAGGTCCGGGACTAGCGGGGATATCCACACAGATACGCAGTATTTT
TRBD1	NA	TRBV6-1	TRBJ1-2	CASLRPSDRVLGGYTF	TGTGCCAGCCTCCGCCCCTCCGACAGGGTTTTAGGTGGCTACACCTTC
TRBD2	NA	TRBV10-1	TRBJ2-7	CAGGAPGGSYEQYF	TGCGCCGGAGGGGCCCCGGGGGGATCCTACGAGCAGTACTTC
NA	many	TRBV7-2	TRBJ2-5	CASSLWGLQETQYF	TGTGCCAGCAGCTTATGGGGGTTGCAAGAGACCCAGTACTTC